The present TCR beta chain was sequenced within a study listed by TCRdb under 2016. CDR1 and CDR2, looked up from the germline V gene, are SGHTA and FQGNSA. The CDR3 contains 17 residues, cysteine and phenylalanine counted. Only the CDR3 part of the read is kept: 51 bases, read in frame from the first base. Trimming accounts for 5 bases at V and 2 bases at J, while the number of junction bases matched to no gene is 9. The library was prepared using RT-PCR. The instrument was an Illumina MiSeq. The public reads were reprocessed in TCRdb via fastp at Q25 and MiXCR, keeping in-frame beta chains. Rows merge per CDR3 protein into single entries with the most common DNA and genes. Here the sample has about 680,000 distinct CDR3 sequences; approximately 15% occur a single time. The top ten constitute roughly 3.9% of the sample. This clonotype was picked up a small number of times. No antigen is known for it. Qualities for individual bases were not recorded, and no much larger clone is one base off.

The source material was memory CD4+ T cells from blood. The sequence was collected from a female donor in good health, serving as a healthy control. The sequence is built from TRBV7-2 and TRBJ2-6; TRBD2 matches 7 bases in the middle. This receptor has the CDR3 CASSPLAVSTGANVLTF. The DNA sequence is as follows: TGTGCCAGCAGCCCCCTAGCGGTATCGACTGGGGCCAACGTCCTGACTTTC.